This TCR beta chain was profiled in a study of molecular identifiers for immune sequencing clone quantification. V lost 5 bases and J lost 3; bases outside the gene matches: 4. This CDR3 has 13 residues. Germline V lookup: CDR1 LGHNA, CDR2 YSLEER. When naive CD8 T cells were sorted, they were gated as CD8+CD4-CCR7+CD45RA+. This clonotype has more than one count but fewer than ten. The conserved final phenylalanine or tryptophan is absent from the CDR3, which likely points to a read error. TCRdb reprocessed the PCR reads with MiXCR, giving one entry per CDR3 protein. This table has nearly 55,000 distinct CDR3 sequences, around 34% appearing once.

The sample comprised naive CD8+ T cells from blood, with Jurkat cell RNA spiked in. As to subset: FACS-sorted CD8+CD4-CCR7+CD45RA+ naive T cells. V and J are TRBV4-3 and TRBJ2-7; 7 bases fit TRBD2. The receptor's source is a human donor in good health. Some libraries in this study had Jurkat cell RNA spiked in. The CDR3 DNA reads as TGCGCCAGCAGCTGGGGGGGGGGCTACGAGCAGTACTAC. This codes for CASSWGGGYEQYY.